A single sample is the source of the 7 T cell receptor beta chains below, sequenced in a study of human T cells and chemical hapten exposure. One entry per CDR3 protein results from TCRdb running MiXCR on the RACE reads. The sample holds roughly 71,000 distinct CDR3 sequences; approximately 6.5% are singletons and the top ten take 3.4%. Specified time point: healthy volunteer bleed at 6 weeks. The template was total RNA from unfractionated whole blood. Sequenced input: whole blood. The receptors here all came from a female donor in good health. Some clones in this sample may be carry-over from other donors' samples.

The CDR3 sequence is CSAPRGGPGETQYF. As DNA, the CDR3 is TGCAGTGCCCCCAGGGGAGGGCCTGGAGAGACCCAGTACTTC. The gene calls are TRBV20-1 and TRBJ2-5, with D maybe TRBD2 (7 bases). The V gene lost 6 bases and the J gene lost 4 bases, with 18 bases spanning the gap. Germline CDR1 is DFQATT and CDR2 is SNEGSKA (reference sequence). The CDR3 extends over 14 amino acids.

This clonotype showed up just a few times. V usage is TRBV20-1 and J usage is TRBJ2-7; D may match TRBD1 or TRBD2 (5 bases each). Between the trimmed V and J ends, which lost 0 bases and 1 base, there was a span of 22 bases. The CDR3 has 18 amino acids. CDR1 is DFQATT, CDR2 SNEGSKA, per germline (reference sequence). The CDR3 region has the DNA TGCAGTGCTAGAGATTCTTTCAGGAGGCAGGGTGGTTCCTACGAGCAGTACTTC. Translation: CSARDSFRRQGGSYEQYF.

A few counts support this clonotype. This chain uses TRBV7-2 with TRBJ2-1, with a possible D match to TRBD1 (6 bases). There are 15 residues in the CDR3. The germline V gene has CDR1 SGHTA and CDR2 FQGNSA. Trimming took off 5 bases at V and 7 bases at J, with 18 bases between the two ends. As DNA, the CDR3 is TGTGCCAGCAGCCCAGAACAGGGTACTATGAATGAGCAGTTCTTC. This encodes CASSPEQGTMNEQFF.

There are many counts of this clonotype. This chain connects TRBV6-1 to TRBJ2-7, with D perhaps TRBD1 (5 bases). The ends were cut back, 10 bases at V and 3 bases at J, with 16 bases in the middle. Germline-derived CDR1 and CDR2 are MNHNS and SASEGT. The CDR3 is 13 amino acids. The CDR3 region has the DNA TGTGCCATCTCTACAGGCGAGCTCTACGAGCAGTACTTC. It specifies CAISTGELYEQYF.

In its sample, this clonotype was seen many times. This chain uses TRBV15 with TRBJ2-7; 7 positions match TRBD2. The germline V gene encodes CDR1 LNHNV and CDR2 YYDKDF (reference sequence). This CDR3 region has 17 residues. Unmatched junction bases numbered 10, after V lost 2 bases and J lost 0 bases. For the CDR3, the DNA is TGTGCCACCAGCAGAAAATATACCGGGGGGAGCTCCTACGAGCAGTACTTC. Its protein product is CATSRKYTGGSSYEQYF.

The table lists this clonotype with a few counts. This sequence joins TRBV30 and TRBJ1-1, with TRBD1 as a possible D gene (5 bases). Deletions cut 0 bases from V and 9 bases from J, with 17 bases between. Germline loops: CDR1 GTSNPN, CDR2 SVGIG (reference sequence). There are 14 residues in the CDR3. CDR3 bases: TGTGCCTGGAGTGTAAGGGGAAGTAGTCTTAAAGCTTTCTTT. This encodes CAWSVRGSSLKAFF.

This chain links TRBV3-1 with TRBJ2-7; D remains ambiguous. The CDR3 length is 13 residues. Between the trimmed V and J ends, which lost 0 bases and 7 bases, there was a span of 10 bases. The germline V gene has CDR1 LGHDT and CDR2 YNNKEL (reference sequence). CDR3 nucleotide sequence: TGTGCCAGCAGCCAAGATAACGGTGATGAGCAGTACTTC. Its protein product is CASSQDNGDEQYF.